This is a list of T cell receptor beta chains from one sample in a study of graft-versus-host responses after intestinal transplantation. Clones were read by immunoSEQ multiplex PCR, and TCRdb kept only the in-frame ones, dropping some. Of about 12,000 clones in the sample, around 82% were seen once. The source material was PBMCs, sampled approximately 19 weeks after transplant. Source of these receptors: a human patient who received an intestinal transplant, so some T cells may come from the graft donor. Both conserved end residues are part of each CDR3. Fields, in order: D gene, J gene, CDR3 length, clone size, V gene, CDR3 protein, CDR3 DNA. A D gene is named only where the DNA matches it firmly. Clone size, where shown, is once, few, many, or a class for clones that have expanded.

>.|TRBJ2-5|13|.|TRBV7-2
CASTPWGQETQYF
TGTGCCAGCACCCCGTGGGGCCAAGAGACCCAGTACTTC
>.|TRBJ2-2|16|.|TRBV5-4
CASSILSRGLTGELFF
TGTGCCAGCAGCATCCTTTCTCGTGGCCTTACCGGGGAGCTGTTTTTT
>.|TRBJ2-1|11|.|TRBV2
CASSRYNEQFF
TGTGCCAGCAGCCGTTATAATGAGCAGTTCTTC
>.|TRBJ1-5|14|.|TRBV7-3
CASSPPGANQPQHF
TGTGCCAGCAGCCCCCCGGGGGCCAATCAGCCCCAGCATTTT
>.|TRBJ2-7|12|.|TRBV6-6
CASSLDSYEQYF
TGTGCCAGCAGTCTCGACTCCTACGAGCAGTACTTC
>TRBD1|TRBJ2-3|16|.|TRBV5-8
CASSRGDRGATDTQYF
TGTGCCAGCAGCAGAGGGGACAGGGGGGCCACAGATACGCAGTATTTT
>TRBD2|TRBJ2-2|16|.|TRBV5-6
CASSLDTSGSPGELFF
TGTGCCAGCAGCCTAGACACTAGCGGGAGCCCCGGGGAGCTGTTTTTT
>TRBD2|TRBJ2-5|18|.|TRBV5-1
CASSFRLAGVGPQETQYF
TGCGCCAGCAGCTTTAGACTAGCGGGAGTGGGACCCCAAGAGACCCAGTACTTC
>.|TRBJ1-3|16|.|TRBV6-5
CASSFLAGSSGNTIYF
TGTGCCAGCAGTTTCCTCGCAGGGAGCTCTGGAAACACCATATATTTT
>TRBD2|TRBJ2-1|15|large|TRBV6-4
CASSDSLAGYNEQFF
TGTGCCAGCAGTGACTCACTAGCGGGCTACAATGAGCAGTTCTTC
>TRBD1|TRBJ2-2|16|.|TRBV19
CASSIFQDRDTGELFF
TGTGCCAGTAGTATCTTTCAGGACAGGGACACCGGGGAGCTGTTTTTT
>TRBD2|TRBJ2-7|15|.|TRBV6-5
CASSLAGGTYYEQYF
TGTGCCAGCAGCCTAGCGGGGGGCACCTATTACGAGCAGTACTTC
>TRBD1|TRBJ1-6|15|few|TRBV27
CASSLSPDRVAPLHF
TGTGCCAGCAGTTTATCGCCGGACAGGGTGGCACCCCTCCACTTT
>TRBD1|TRBJ1-2|17|.|TRBV29-1
CSVSFGADWDSNYGYTF
TGCAGCGTTTCCTTTGGGGCCGACTGGGACAGTAACTATGGCTACACCTTC
>.|TRBJ2-3|15|.|TRBV9
CASTIHGGRTDTQYF
TGTGCCAGCACCATACACGGGGGCCGCACAGATACGCAGTATTTT
>.|TRBJ2-7|15|.|TRBV6-1
CASTEAPRGYDEQYF
TGTGCCAGCACCGAGGCCCCCCGGGGGTATGACGAGCAGTACTTC
>TRBD1|TRBJ1-2|14|.|TRBV6-5
CASSYSRQGYGYTF
TGTGCCAGCAGTTACTCGAGACAGGGGTATGGCTACACCTTC
>.|TRBJ2-1|16|.|TRBV4-1
CASSQDLGPPWNEQFF
TGCGCCAGCAGCCAAGATTTGGGACCCCCTTGGAATGAGCAGTTCTTC
>.|TRBJ1-4|15|.|TRBV7-9
CASSLVGGPDEKLFF
TGTGCCAGCAGCTTAGTGGGGGGGCCGGATGAAAAACTGTTTTTT
>TRBD2|TRBJ2-7|16|.|TRBV15
CATSRDRGGQNNEQYF
TGTGCCACCAGCAGAGATCGGGGGGGTCAGAACAACGAGCAGTACTTC